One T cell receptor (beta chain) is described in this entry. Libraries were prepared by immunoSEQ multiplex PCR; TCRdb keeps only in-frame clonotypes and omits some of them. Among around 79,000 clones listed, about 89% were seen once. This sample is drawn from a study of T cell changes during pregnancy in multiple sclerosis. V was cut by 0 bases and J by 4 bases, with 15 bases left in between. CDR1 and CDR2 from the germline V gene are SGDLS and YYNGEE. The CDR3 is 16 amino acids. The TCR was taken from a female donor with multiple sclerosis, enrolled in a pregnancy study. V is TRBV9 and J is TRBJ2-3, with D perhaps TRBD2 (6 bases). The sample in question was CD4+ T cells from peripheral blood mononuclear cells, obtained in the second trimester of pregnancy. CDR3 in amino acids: CASSVGPLATADTQYF. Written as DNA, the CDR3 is TGTGCCAGCAGCGTAGGCCCCCTAGCGACTGCAGATACGCAGTATTTT. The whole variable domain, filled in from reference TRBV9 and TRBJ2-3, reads DSGVTQTPKHLITATGQRVTLRCSPRSGDLSVYWYQQSLDQGLQFLIQYYNGEERAKGNILERFSAQQFPDLHSELNLSSLELGDSALYFCASSVGPLATADTQYFGPGTRLTVL.